This T cell receptor beta chain is from a study of cytomegalovirus exposure and HLA in healthy donors. Germline-derived CDR1 and CDR2 are LNHDA and SQIVND (reference sequence). V lost 0 bases and J lost 7, with 9 bases in between. The CDR3 loop spans 13 amino acids. 60 Vbeta and 13 Jbeta primers were used in PCR. The protocol was immunoSEQ multiplex PCR, while the TCRdb copy is restricted to in-frame clones and leaves out a portion. The table records 150,000 to 200,000 clones, more than 60% of them present only once. This clone was seen a few times. This chain connects TRBV19 to TRBJ1-1; D is perhaps TRBD1 (6 bases). The source material was PBMCs. This clonotype was obtained from a female donor in good health and CMV-seronegative. CDR3 sequence reads: CASSIDRTVEAFF. CDR3 bases: TGTGCCAGTAGTATAGATAGGACAGTTGAAGCTTTCTTT. Combining the CDR3 with reference TRBV19 and TRBJ1-1 gives the whole variable domain DGGITQSPKYLFRKEGQNVTLSCEQNLNHDAMYWYRQDPGQGLRLIYYSQIVNDFQKGDIAEGYSVSREKKESFPLTVTSAQKNPTAFYLCASSIDRTVEAFFGQGTRLTVV.